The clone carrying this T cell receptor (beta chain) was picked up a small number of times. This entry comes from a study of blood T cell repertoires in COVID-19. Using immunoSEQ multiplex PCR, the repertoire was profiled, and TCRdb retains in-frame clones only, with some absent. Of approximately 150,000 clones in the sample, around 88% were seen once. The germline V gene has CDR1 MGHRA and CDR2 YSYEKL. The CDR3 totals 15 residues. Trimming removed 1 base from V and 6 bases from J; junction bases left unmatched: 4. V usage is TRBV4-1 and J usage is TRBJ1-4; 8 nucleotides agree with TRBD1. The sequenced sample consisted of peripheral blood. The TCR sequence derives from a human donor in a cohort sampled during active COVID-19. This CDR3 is CASSQGDRPYEKLFF. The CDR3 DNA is TGCGCCAGCAGCCAAGGGGACAGGCCGTATGAAAAACTGTTTTTT.